The 30 T cell receptor beta chains below come from one sample, sequenced in a study of chemoradiotherapy in HPV16-positive cancers. This table comes from immunoSEQ multiplex PCR, and its TCRdb copy is limited to in-frame clones, with some not included. The data show tens of thousands of clones, with around 75% seen just once and around 2.5% held by the top ten. The sample here was taken from a patient who underwent chemoradiotherapy. The receptors derive from a human donor with HPV-associated anogenital cancer.

This chain connects TRBV19 to TRBJ2-2, with D perhaps TRBD1 or TRBD2 (6 bases each). The V gene lost 3 bases and the J gene lost 0 bases, with 14 bases spanning the gap. The V gene's germline CDR1 is LNHDA and CDR2 SQIVND (reference sequence). The CDR3 contains 17 residues. The CDR3 DNA is TGTGCCAGTAGTATTCAGATGGGGGGCGCGAACACCGGGGAGCTGTTTTTT. Encoded protein: CASSIQMGGANTGELFF.

This clone was seen just once. The rearrangement joins TRBV5-3 to TRBJ2-7, with TRBD1 as a possible D gene (6 bases). TRBV5-3 is assigned to the ORF class and has an uncertain function. V was trimmed by 0 bases and J by 4 bases, leaving 14 bases between them. The CDR3 consists of 15 residues. The CDR3 loop reads CARSLGDTKIYEQYF. In DNA, the CDR3 is TGTGCCAGAAGCTTGGGGGACACAAAAATATACGAGCAGTACTTC.

The rearrangement uses TRBV5-1 and TRBJ2-7; D uncertain. The V gene lost 0 bases and the J gene lost 2 bases, with 15 bases spanning the gap. CDR1 SGHRS and CDR2 YFSETQ come from the germline V gene. The CDR3 is 16 amino acids. CDR3 coding DNA: TGCGCCAGCAGCTTGGCCATCGGATCCACCCCCTACGAGCAGTACTTC. Protein sequence: CASSLAIGSTPYEQYF.

V is TRBV7-2 and J is TRBJ2-7, with D possibly TRBD2 on 6 matching bases. The CDR3 sequence is 16 residues long. Germline loops: CDR1 SGHTA, CDR2 FQGNSA. The ends were cut back, 1 base at V and 2 bases at J, with 15 bases in the middle. Written as DNA, the CDR3 is TGTGCCAGCAGCTTAGAGGGGACCGGGGGAGCCTACGAGCAGTACTTC. Its protein product is CASSLEGTGGAYEQYF.

The genes are TRBV6-1 and TRBJ2-7; D is ambiguous. CDR1 MNHNS and CDR2 SASEGT come from the germline V gene. Trimming left V 5 bases short and J 5 bases short, with 13 bases between. This CDR3 is 13 amino acids long. CDR3 residues: CASSSYRFHEQYF. The CDR3 bases are TGTGCCAGCAGTAGCTATCGATTTCACGAGCAGTACTTC.

The J gene is TRBJ2-2, the V gene TRBV7-2; 8 bases match TRBD1. Germline loops: CDR1 SGHTA, CDR2 FQGNSA. This CDR3 contains 16 residues. V trimming: 2 bases; J trimming: 0 bases; junction bases outside the gene matches: 2. In nucleotides, the CDR3 is TGTGCCAGCAGCTTACAGGGGGCTGCGAACACCGGGGAGCTGTTTTTT. Amino acids: CASSLQGAANTGELFF. Combining the CDR3 with reference TRBV7-2 and TRBJ2-2 gives the whole variable domain GAGVSQSPSNKVTEKGKDVELRCDPISGHTALYWYRQSLGQGLEFLIYFQGNSAPDKSGLPSDRFSAERTGGSVSTLTIQRTQQEDSAVYLCASSLQGAANTGELFFGEGSRLTVL.

This chain connects TRBV11-2 to TRBJ2-7, with D unclear. Germline CDR1 SGHAT, CDR2 FQNNGV. The CDR3 sequence is 13 residues long. Deletions cut 5 bases from V and 12 bases from J, with 20 bases between. This chain's CDR3 is CASSRPGRARRYF. The CDR3, as DNA: TGTGCCAGCAGCCGCCCTGGAAGGGCGCGCCGGTACTTC.

The CDR3 loop reads CASSEWTDSGNTIYF. As DNA, the CDR3 is TGTGCCAGCAGTGAATGGACAGACTCTGGAAACACCATATATTTT. This rearrangement joins TRBV6-1 to TRBJ1-3, with TRBD1 as a possible D gene (6 bases). Germline CDR1 reads MNHNS; CDR2 reads SASEGT. Trimming shortened V by 2 bases and J by 0 bases, and 8 bases separated the two germline ends. This CDR3 has 15 amino acids.

This rearrangement joins TRBV7-2 to TRBJ2-1, with D unresolved. The CDR3 length is 13 residues. Between the trimmed V and J ends, which lost 2 bases and 7 bases, there was a span of 9 bases. Germline V lookup: CDR1 SGHTA, CDR2 FQGNSA. Here the CDR3 DNA reads TGTGCCAGCAGCTTAAGGCTAACTAATGAGCAGTTCTTC. It translates to CASSLRLTNEQFF.

This clone was observed a handful of times. This chain uses TRBV29-1 with TRBJ2-7; 9 nucleotides agree with TRBD1. This CDR3 has 13 amino acids. Trimming cost V 6 bases and J 0 bases; bases outside gene matches: 3. The V gene's germline CDR1 is SQVTM and CDR2 ANQGSEA. The CDR3 spells CSVGTGTSYEQYF. Written as DNA, the CDR3 is TGCAGCGTCGGGACAGGGACCTCCTACGAGCAGTACTTC.

The V and J genes are TRBV11-2 and TRBJ1-1; 9 nucleotides agree with TRBD1. V shed 6 bases and J 3 bases; nucleotides not matched to a gene: 5. The CDR3 contains 14 residues. In germline, CDR1 is SGHAT, CDR2 FQNNGV. This chain's CDR3 is CASSFRDRDTEAFF. CDR3 nucleotide sequence: TGTGCCAGCAGTTTTAGGGACAGGGACACTGAAGCTTTCTTT. Full variable domain (remainder filled in from reference TRBV11-2 and TRBJ1-1): EAGVAQSPRYKIIEKRQSVAFWCNPISGHATLYWYQQILGQGPKLLIQFQNNGVVDDSQLPKDRFSAERLKGVDSTLKIQPAKLEDSAVYLCASSFRDRDTEAFFGQGTRLTVV.

This chain connects TRBV9 to TRBJ2-3; possible D gene TRBD1, 5 bases. V lost 3 bases and J lost 8, with 19 bases in between. CDR3 length: 15 residues. Germline CDR1 reads SGDLS; CDR2 reads YYNGEE. The CDR3 loop is CASSDYSGPQSTQYF. In DNA, the CDR3 is TGTGCCAGCAGCGACTACTCAGGGCCACAGAGTACGCAGTATTTT.

The chain links TRBV29-1 to TRBJ1-2; no firm D call. Germline V gives CDR1 SQVTM, CDR2 ANQGSEA. CDR3 size: 10 residues. Trimming removed 1 base at V and 6 bases at J, with 3 bases between. The chain's CDR3 is CSVEGDGYTF. The DNA for the CDR3 is TGCAGCGTTGAAGGGGATGGCTACACCTTC.

This clone has just a few counts. V is TRBV2 and J is TRBJ2-7; the match to TRBD2 covers 9 bases. V gave up 4 bases and J gave up 6 bases; unmatched junction bases: 7. The CDR3 contains 14 residues. The V gene's germline CDR1 is SNHLY and CDR2 FYNNEI. The CDR3 sequence is CASSVKSSGVEQYF. Written as DNA, the CDR3 is TGTGCCAGCAGTGTAAAGTCTAGCGGGGTCGAGCAGTACTTC.

This sequence joins TRBV18 and TRBJ2-7; 10 bases match TRBD2. Looked up from germline, CDR1 is KGHSH and CDR2 is LQKENI. Trimming removed 5 bases from V and 4 bases from J; junction bases left unmatched: 14. The CDR3 extends over 17 amino acids. This CDR3 reads CASSSRGGLAGVYEQYF. The CDR3 nucleotides read TGTGCCAGCTCATCACGCGGGGGGCTAGCGGGAGTATACGAGCAGTACTTC.

This clone was observed a few times. Here the CDR3 DNA reads TGTGCCAGCAGCGTATCGGGACAATTCGGTGGCTACACCTTC. Translating it yields CASSVSGQFGGYTF. This chain joins TRBV11-3 and TRBJ1-2; possible D gene TRBD1, 6 bases. Germline CDR1 reads SGHNT; CDR2 reads YENEEA. The CDR3 consists of 14 residues. Deletions cut 5 bases from V and 7 bases from J, with 17 bases between.

The chain couples TRBV5-4 to TRBJ1-4, with a possible D match to TRBD1 (5 bases). Germline CDR1 reads SGHNT; CDR2 reads YYREEE (reference sequence). Trimming removed 4 bases from V and 0 bases from J, with 13 bases in between. The CDR3 extends over 16 amino acids. CDR3 coding DNA: TGTGCCAGCAGCCACGGGACGCCTGCAACTAATGAAAAACTGTTTTTT. Translating gives CASSHGTPATNEKLFF.

V gene TRBV5-1 combines with J gene TRBJ1-2; D is uncertain. CDR1 SGHRS and CDR2 YFSETQ come from the germline V gene. CDR3 length: 12 amino acids. Trimming cost V 5 bases and J 2 bases, with 7 bases left between them. CDR3 coding DNA: TGCGCCAGCAGTTCCGGGAACTATGGCTACACCTTC. This encodes CASSSGNYGYTF. The entire variable domain, with the rest obtained from reference TRBV5-1 and TRBJ1-2, is as follows: KAGVTQTPRYLIKTRGQQVTLSCSPISGHRSVSWYQQTPGQGLQFLFEYFSETQRNKGNFPGRFSGRQFSNSRSEMNVSTLELGDSALYLCASSSGNYGYTFGSGTRLTVV.

This clone showed up just once. The chain joins TRBV27 to TRBJ2-2; TRBD2 matches 9 bases. V lost 2 bases to trimming and J lost 6 bases; unmatched junction nucleotides: 13. Per the germline V gene, CDR1 is MNHEY and CDR2 is SMNVEV (reference sequence). There are 18 residues in the CDR3. DNA of the CDR3: TGTGCCAGCAGTTTAAGACAGGTGGCGGGAGGGCCGCCCGGGGAGCTGTTTTTT. It specifies CASSLRQVAGGPPGELFF.

The rearrangement uses TRBV6-5 and TRBJ1-1; D not certain. Germline lookup yields CDR1 MNHEY and CDR2 SVGAGI. The CDR3 loop spans 13 amino acids. V lost 6 bases, J lost 0 bases, and 8 bases lay in between. The CDR3 protein is CASSSVLNTEAFF. CDR3 in DNA: TGTGCCAGCAGCTCAGTATTGAACACTGAAGCTTTCTTT.

The table lists this clone with a few counts. The chain uses TRBV5-4 and TRBJ1-2, with TRBD1 as a possible D gene (5 bases). V dropped 4 bases and J dropped 7 bases, with 17 bases sitting between them. This CDR3 has 14 residues. The germline CDR1 and CDR2 sequences are SGHNT and YYREEE (reference sequence). The CDR3 bases are TGTGCCAGCAGCACCGGGGCCATGTACGCTGGCTACACCTTC. Its translation is CASSTGAMYAGYTF.

This chain joins TRBV23-1 and TRBJ2-1; 9 nucleotides line up with TRBD1. TRBV23-1 qualifies as an ORF whose function is uncertain. The CDR3 contains 16 residues. The junction had 4 bases not matched to a gene; V was cut back by 4 bases and J by 0 bases. The CDR3, as DNA: TGCGCCAGCAGTCCGACAGGGGGGCCCTCCTACAATGAGCAGTTCTTC. Amino acids: CASSPTGGPSYNEQFF.

V and J are TRBV29-1 and TRBJ1-4, with D possibly being TRBD1 (6 bases). This CDR3 contains 13 residues. Looked up from germline, CDR1 is SQVTM and CDR2 is ANQGSEA. V was trimmed by 1 base and J by 8 bases, leaving 11 bases between them. The CDR3 DNA is TGCAGCGTTGAAGGACAGGAATTCGAAAAACTGTTTTTT. Protein: CSVEGQEFEKLFF. The whole variable domain, filled in from reference TRBV29-1 and TRBJ1-4, reads SAVISQKPSRDICQRGTSLTIQCQVDSQVTMMFWYRQQPGQSLTLIATANQGSEATYESGFVIDKFPISRPNLTFSTLTVSNMSPEDSSIYLCSVEGQEFEKLFFGSGTQLSVL.

The chain employs TRBV5-4 and TRBJ1-2; 7 bases line up with TRBD1. Trimming took 5 bases from V and 4 from J; bases not matched to a gene: 8. There are 14 residues in the CDR3. Germline V gene lookup returns CDR1 SGHNT and CDR2 YYREEE (reference sequence). The CDR3 protein is CASRPGGIAYGYTF. CDR3 nucleotide sequence: TGTGCCAGCAGGCCAGGGGGGATCGCCTATGGCTACACCTTC.

This chain connects TRBV11-2 to TRBJ2-1; possible D gene TRBD2, 6 bases. Per the germline V gene, CDR1 is SGHAT and CDR2 is FQNNGV. The CDR3 sequence is 15 residues long. Trimming took off 0 bases at V and 5 bases at J, with 11 bases between the two ends. The CDR3 here is CASSLDGDLNNEQFF. CDR3 in DNA: TGTGCCAGCAGCTTAGACGGGGACTTAAACAATGAGCAGTTCTTC. Complete variable domain (other parts from reference TRBV11-2 and TRBJ2-1): EAGVAQSPRYKIIEKRQSVAFWCNPISGHATLYWYQQILGQGPKLLIQFQNNGVVDDSQLPKDRFSAERLKGVDSTLKIQPAKLEDSAVYLCASSLDGDLNNEQFFGPGTRLTVL.

J is TRBJ1-4 and V is TRBV7-9; possible D gene TRBD1, 5 bases. Germline V gives CDR1 SEHNR, CDR2 FQNEAQ (reference sequence). This CDR3 contains 17 residues. The germline V and J ends were trimmed by 1 base and 2 bases, with 14 bases remaining between them. The CDR3 sequence is CASSLGRQSGTNEKLFF. The CDR3 nucleotides are TGTGCCAGCAGCTTAGGACGACAGTCTGGGACTAATGAAAAACTGTTTTTT.

The J gene is TRBJ2-1, the V gene TRBV5-4; no clear D gene. Trimming took 1 base from V and 5 from J, leaving 10 bases between them. This CDR3 is built from 14 residues. Germline V CDR1 and CDR2: SGHNT, YYREEE (reference sequence). The CDR3 sequence is CASSLSAYNNEQFF. The CDR3 DNA reads TGTGCCAGCAGCTTGTCGGCTTACAACAATGAGCAGTTCTTC.

The chain uses TRBV28 and TRBJ2-3; 11 bases match TRBD2. Germline V gives CDR1 MDHEN, CDR2 SYDVKM. J was trimmed by 5 bases and V by 7 bases; bases with no gene match: 8. The CDR3 totals 15 residues. The CDR3 loop is CASTPLAGVKDTQYF. The DNA of the CDR3 is TGTGCCAGCACCCCACTAGCGGGGGTCAAAGATACGCAGTATTTT.

The J gene is TRBJ2-3, the V gene TRBV7-9; D is unclear. Trimming took off 3 bases at V and 1 base at J, with 5 bases between the two ends. This CDR3 is 13 amino acids long. Germline V gives CDR1 SEHNR, CDR2 FQNEAQ (reference sequence). The CDR3 reads CASSFPGTDTQYF. DNA of the CDR3: TGTGCCAGCAGCTTCCCAGGCACAGATACGCAGTATTTT.

V is TRBV19 and J is TRBJ2-3, with 8 positions matching TRBD2. V gave up 8 bases and J gave up 4 bases; unmatched junction bases: 5. The germline V gene encodes CDR1 LNHDA and CDR2 SQIVND (reference sequence). The CDR3 runs 13 residues. The CDR3 nucleotides read TGTGCCAGTGGGCGGCGGGGGGCAGATACGCAGTATTTT. This sequence encodes CASGRRGADTQYF. The full variable domain, its missing parts supplied by reference TRBV19 and TRBJ2-3, is DGGITQSPKYLFRKEGQNVTLSCEQNLNHDAMYWYRQDPGQGLRLIYYSQIVNDFQKGDIAEGYSVSREKKESFPLTVTSAQKNPTAFYLCASGRRGADTQYFGPGTRLTVL.